This T cell receptor (beta chain) stems from a study of T cell responses to AZD1222 COVID-19 vaccine. The table came from immunoSEQ multiplex PCR; TCRdb's copy has only in-frame clones and leaves some out. Of approximately 88,000 clones in the sample, around nine tenths were seen once. This clone has only one observation. The V gene's germline CDR1 is KGHSH and CDR2 LQKENI. Trimming cost V 0 bases and J 3 bases, with 5 bases left between them. This CDR3 has 13 amino acids. The sample here was peripheral blood, taken 28 days after the second AZD1222 dose. The sequence was obtained from an adult who received the AZD1222 COVID-19 vaccine. The chain combines TRBV18 with TRBJ1-1; D is uncertain. CDR3 DNA: TGTGCCAGCTCACCACCCCAGCACACTGAAGCTTTCTTT. Its protein product is CASSPPQHTEAFF. The full variable domain, its missing parts supplied by reference TRBV18 and TRBJ1-1, is NAGVMQNPRHLVRRRGQEARLRCSPMKGHSHVYWYRQLPEEGLKFMVYLQKENIIDESGMPKERFSAEFPKEGPSILRIQQVVRGDSAAYFCASSPPQHTEAFFGQGTRLTVV.